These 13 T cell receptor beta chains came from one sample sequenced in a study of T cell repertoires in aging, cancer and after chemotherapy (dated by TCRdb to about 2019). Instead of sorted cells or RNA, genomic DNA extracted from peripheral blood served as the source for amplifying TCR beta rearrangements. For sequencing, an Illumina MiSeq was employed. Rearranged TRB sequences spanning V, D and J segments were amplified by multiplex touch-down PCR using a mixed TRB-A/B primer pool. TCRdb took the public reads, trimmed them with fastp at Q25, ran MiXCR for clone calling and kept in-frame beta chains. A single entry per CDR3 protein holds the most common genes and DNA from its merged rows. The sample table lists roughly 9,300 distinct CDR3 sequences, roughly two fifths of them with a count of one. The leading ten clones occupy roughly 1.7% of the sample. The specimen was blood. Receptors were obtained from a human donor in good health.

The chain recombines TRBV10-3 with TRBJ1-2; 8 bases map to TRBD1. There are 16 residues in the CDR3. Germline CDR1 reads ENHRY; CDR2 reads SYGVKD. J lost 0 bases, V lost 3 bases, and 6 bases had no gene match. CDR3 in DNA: TGTGCCATCAGTGACCTGACAGGGGCCTCTAACTATGGCTACACCTTC. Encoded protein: CAISDLTGASNYGYTF.

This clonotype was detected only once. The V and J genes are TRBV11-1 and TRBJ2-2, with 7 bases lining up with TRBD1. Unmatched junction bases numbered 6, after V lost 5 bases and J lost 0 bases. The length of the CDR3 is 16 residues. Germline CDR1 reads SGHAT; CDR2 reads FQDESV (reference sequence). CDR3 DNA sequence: TGTGCCAGCAGCCAAACCGGGACAGCGAACACCGGGGAGCTGTTTTTT. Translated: CASSQTGTANTGELFF.

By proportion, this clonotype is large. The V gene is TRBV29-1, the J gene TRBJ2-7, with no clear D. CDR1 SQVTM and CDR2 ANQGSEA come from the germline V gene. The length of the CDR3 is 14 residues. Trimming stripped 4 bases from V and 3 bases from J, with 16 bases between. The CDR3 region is CSVVVHNPHYEQYV. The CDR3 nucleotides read TGCAGCGTTGTGGTTCACAATCCACACTACGAGCAGTACGTC.

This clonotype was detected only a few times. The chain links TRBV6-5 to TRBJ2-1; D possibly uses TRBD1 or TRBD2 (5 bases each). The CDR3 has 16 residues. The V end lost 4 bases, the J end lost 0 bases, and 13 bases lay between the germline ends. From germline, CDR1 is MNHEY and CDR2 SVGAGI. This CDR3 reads CASSSGRGVSYNEQFF. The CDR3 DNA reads TGTGCCAGCAGTTCCGGCCGAGGGGTCTCCTACAATGAGCAGTTCTTC.

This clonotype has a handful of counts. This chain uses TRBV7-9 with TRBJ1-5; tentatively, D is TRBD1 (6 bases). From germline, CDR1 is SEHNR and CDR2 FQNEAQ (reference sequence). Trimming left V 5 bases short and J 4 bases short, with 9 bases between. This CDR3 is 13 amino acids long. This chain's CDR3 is CASSLGQNQPQHF. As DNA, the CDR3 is TGTGCCAGCAGCCTAGGACAGAATCAGCCCCAGCATTTT.

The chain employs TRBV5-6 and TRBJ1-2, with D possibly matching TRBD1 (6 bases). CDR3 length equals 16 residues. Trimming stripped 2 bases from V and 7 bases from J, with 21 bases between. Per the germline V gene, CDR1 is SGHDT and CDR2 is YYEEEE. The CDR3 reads CASSFPSAGEARGYTF. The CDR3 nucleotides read TGTGCCAGCAGCTTCCCCTCGGCAGGGGAAGCGCGTGGCTACACCTTC.

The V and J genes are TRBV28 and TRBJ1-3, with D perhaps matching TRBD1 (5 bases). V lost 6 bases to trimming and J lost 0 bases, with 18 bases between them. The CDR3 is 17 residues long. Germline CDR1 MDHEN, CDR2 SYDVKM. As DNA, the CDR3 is TGTGCCAGCAGGAATATCGCCGGGACTTTCTCTGGAAACACCATATATTTT. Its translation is CASRNIAGTFSGNTIYF.

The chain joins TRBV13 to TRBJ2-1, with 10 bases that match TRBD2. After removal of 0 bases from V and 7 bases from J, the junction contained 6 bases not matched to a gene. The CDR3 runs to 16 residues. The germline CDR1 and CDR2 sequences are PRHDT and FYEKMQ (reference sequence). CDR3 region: CASSLGTSGFMNEQFF. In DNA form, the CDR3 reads TGTGCCAGCAGCTTAGGGACTAGCGGGTTTATGAATGAGCAGTTCTTC. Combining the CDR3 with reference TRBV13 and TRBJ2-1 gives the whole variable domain AAGVIQSPRHLIKEKRETATLKCYPIPRHDTVYWYQQGPGQDPQFLISFYEKMQSDKGSIPDRFSAQQFSDYHSELNMSSLELGDSALYFCASSLGTSGFMNEQFFGPGTRLTVL.

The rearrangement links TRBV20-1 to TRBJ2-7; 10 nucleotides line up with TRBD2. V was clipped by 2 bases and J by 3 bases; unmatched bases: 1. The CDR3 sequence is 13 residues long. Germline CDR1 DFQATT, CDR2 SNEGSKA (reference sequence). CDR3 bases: TGCAGTGCTAGAAGGACTAGCGGCTACGAGCAGTACTTC. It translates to CSARRTSGYEQYF.

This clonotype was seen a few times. The CDR3 DNA follows: TGTGCCAGCATGGTTAGCGGGGGGGTTAGCACAGATACGCAGTATTTT. As protein: CASMVSGGVSTDTQYF. The rearrangement uses TRBV27 and TRBJ2-3, with 11 bases lining up with TRBD2. Germline assignment: CDR1 MNHEY and CDR2 SMNVEV (reference sequence). CDR3 length equals 16 residues. V shed 7 bases, J shed 0 bases, and the junction held 6 bases outside the gene matches.

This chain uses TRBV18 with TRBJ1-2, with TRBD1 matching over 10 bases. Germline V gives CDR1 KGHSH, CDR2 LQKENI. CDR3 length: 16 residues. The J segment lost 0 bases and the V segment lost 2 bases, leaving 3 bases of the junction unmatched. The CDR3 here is CASSPVGTGANYGYTF. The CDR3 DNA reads TGTGCCAGCTCACCAGTCGGGACAGGGGCTAACTATGGCTACACCTTC.

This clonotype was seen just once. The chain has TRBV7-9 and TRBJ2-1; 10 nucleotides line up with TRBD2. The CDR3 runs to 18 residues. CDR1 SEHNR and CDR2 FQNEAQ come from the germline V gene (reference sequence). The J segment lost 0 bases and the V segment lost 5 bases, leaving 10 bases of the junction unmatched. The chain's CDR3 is CASSTRLAGASSYNEQFF. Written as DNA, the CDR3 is TGTGCCAGCAGCACGAGACTAGCGGGCGCAAGCTCCTACAATGAGCAGTTCTTC.

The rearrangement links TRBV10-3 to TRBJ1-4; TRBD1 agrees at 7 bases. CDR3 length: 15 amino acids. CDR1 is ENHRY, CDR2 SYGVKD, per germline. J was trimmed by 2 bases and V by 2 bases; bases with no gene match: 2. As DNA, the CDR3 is TGTGCCATCAGTGAGGAAGGGGGCACTAATGAAAAACTGTTTTTT. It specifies CAISEEGGTNEKLFF.